This record covers a single TCR beta chain. This entry is derived from a study of blood T cell repertoires in COVID-19. Overall study context: Sites across the United States, Italy and Spain contributed samples from acute and convalescent COVID-19. The cDNA or gDNA used as material had been derived from T cells, B-cell-depleted T cells, or PBMCs.

As processed by the authors: Reference gene primers were amplified, and this amplification served to estimate nucleated cell counts. Some clones are missing from TCRdb's copy, which holds only in-frame ones; the method was immunoSEQ multiplex PCR. D and trimming were read from the DNA, whereas the V and J calls and clone size are those reported in that table. The sample consists of fewer than 85,000 clones, around 80% of them appearing once. With 1 base clipped from V and 7 bases from J, the junction kept 10 bases outside the gene matches. The CDR3 runs 16 residues. The germline V gene has CDR1 SGHVS and CDR2 FNYEAQ.

Sequenced input: peripheral blood. The chain couples TRBV7-6 to TRBJ1-2; 9 bases map to TRBD1. The source of this sequence is a human donor in a cohort sampled during active COVID-19. The DNA of the CDR3 is TGTGCCAGCAGCTTAGGGGGACAACAGGGGGCCCGTGGCTACACCTTC. Its translation: CASSLGGQQGARGYTF.